Listed below are T cell receptor beta chains from one sample, sequenced in a study of T cell responses to AZD1222 COVID-19 vaccine. Assay used: immunoSEQ multiplex PCR; TCRdb lists only in-frame clones, some missing. The repertoire consists of approximately 44,000 clones, with roughly 80% occurring once and the leading ten covering under 5%. Sequenced material: peripheral blood, taken on day 0 of AZD1222 vaccination. Source of these receptors: an adult in good health. CDR3s include the opening cysteine and the closing phenylalanine or tryptophan. The D gene is left open where the match is weak. Size tells how often a clone was seen (once, few, many) or the class of an expanded clone, and some rows leave it out.

abundance	d_gene	j_gene	v_gene	CDR3aa	CDR3nt
NA	NA	TRBJ2-5	TRBV5-1	CASSLEGLGSQETQYF	TGCGCCAGCAGCTTGGAAGGATTGGGGAGCCAAGAGACCCAGTACTTC
NA	TRBD1	TRBJ1-1	TRBV5-1	CASSYQGGNTEAFF	TGCGCCAGCAGCTACCAGGGGGGGAACACTGAAGCTTTCTTT
NA	TRBD1	TRBJ1-4	TRBV10-3	CAISPGQGSEKLFF	TGTGCCATCAGTCCGGGACAGGGGAGTGAAAAACTGTTTTTT
NA	TRBD1	TRBJ2-2	TRBV5-1	CASSLAGTGSGELFF	TGCGCCAGCAGCTTGGCGGGGACAGGGTCCGGGGAGCTGTTTTTT
NA	NA	TRBJ1-2	TRBV30	CAWSRRGLDYGYTF	TGTGCCTGGAGTCGGAGAGGGCTTGACTATGGCTACACCTTC
NA	NA	TRBJ2-2	TRBV2	CASSEEKAGELFF	TGTGCCAGCAGTGAAGAGAAGGCCGGGGAGCTGTTTTTT
NA	TRBD2	TRBJ2-3	TRBV5-4	CASSIRLAGDTDTQYF	TGTGCCAGCAGCATCAGACTAGCGGGGGACACAGATACGCAGTATTTT
NA	NA	TRBJ2-7	TRBV3-1/TRBV3-2	CASSLNSEQYF	TGTGCCAGCAGCCTTAACAGTGAGCAGTACTTC
NA	NA	TRBJ1-2	TRBV4-2	CASSQDQAGIYGYTF	TGTGCCAGCAGCCAAGATCAGGCCGGGATTTATGGCTACACCTTC
once	TRBD1	TRBJ1-5	TRBV6-6	CASSTGVGGSNQPQHF	TGTGCCAGCAGTACAGGGGTCGGGGGTAGCAATCAGCCCCAGCATTTT
once	TRBD1	TRBJ1-2	TRBV5-5	CASSFQGGGYTF	TGTGCCAGCAGCTTCCAGGGGGGAGGCTACACCTTC
NA	TRBD1	TRBJ1-5	TRBV10-3	CAIAQGAGQPQHF	TGTGCCATCGCCCAGGGGGCCGGTCAGCCCCAGCATTTT
NA	TRBD1	TRBJ2-7	TRBV6-5	CASIPGTGIDEQYF	TGTGCCAGCATCCCCGGGACAGGGATTGACGAGCAGTACTTC
few	NA	TRBJ1-1	TRBV19	CASSIGGSKAEAFF	TGTGCCAGTAGTATCGGGGGGAGCAAGGCTGAAGCTTTCTTT
NA	NA	TRBJ1-1	TRBV6-5	CASSYRGDTEAFF	TGTGCCAGCAGTTACCGAGGAGACACTGAAGCTTTCTTT
NA	NA	TRBJ1-2	TRBV5-1	CASSPSSGGTNYGYTF	TGCGCCAGCAGCCCGTCGTCGGGGGGGACGAACTATGGCTACACCTTC
NA	NA	TRBJ1-1	TRBV6-4	CASSIALNTEAFF	TGTGCCAGCAGTATCGCGTTGAACACTGAAGCTTTCTTT
once	NA	TRBJ1-5	TRBV6-1	CASSDLRVSNQPQHF	TGTGCCAGCAGTGACCTCCGGGTTAGCAATCAGCCCCAGCATTTT
once	NA	TRBJ2-7	TRBV6-5	CASSSLRGGQQYF	TGTGCCAGCAGTTCCTTACGAGGCGGACAGCAGTACTTC
NA	TRBD2	TRBJ2-3	TRBV6-2/TRBV6-3	CASSLPSGRRGADTQYF	TGTGCCAGCAGCCTACCTTCGGGACGGCGGGGGGCAGATACGCAGTATTTT
NA	NA	TRBJ1-4	TRBV6-1	CASSDEGRINEKLFF	TGTGCCAGCAGTGACGAGGGACGGATTAATGAAAAACTGTTTTTT
once	NA	TRBJ1-4	TRBV5-1	CASSRGQINEKLFF	TGCGCCAGCAGCCGGGGGCAGATTAATGAAAAACTGTTTTTT
few	NA	TRBJ1-6	TRBV10-1	CASSDSYNSPLHF	TGCGCCAGCAGTGACAGTTATAATTCACCCCTCCACTTT
few	NA	TRBJ1-6	TRBV6-5	CASSNARGGSPLHF	TGTGCCAGCAGCAACGCCAGGGGCGGTTCACCCCTCCACTTT
NA	NA	TRBJ2-5	TRBV4-3	CASSQAGVETQYF	TGCGCCAGCAGCCAAGCAGGGGTAGAGACCCAGTACTTC
NA	NA	TRBJ1-4	TRBV7-8	CASSLIVSKLFF	TGTGCCAGCAGCTTAATAGTCAGCAAACTGTTTTTT
NA	NA	TRBJ1-2	TRBV5-5	CASSLEARASANYGYTF	TGTGCCAGCAGCTTGGAGGCCAGGGCGTCAGCTAACTATGGCTACACCTTC
NA	NA	TRBJ2-3	TRBV28	CASSFIAGHDTQYF	TGTGCCAGCAGTTTTATAGCAGGGCACGATACGCAGTATTTT
NA	NA	TRBJ1-2	TRBV7-8	CASSLERRQDNYGYTF	TGTGCCAGCAGCTTAGAGAGGAGACAGGATAACTATGGCTACACCTTC
NA	NA	TRBJ2-5	TRBV7-7	CASSTTGLQETQYF	TGTGCTAGCAGCACCACTGGGCTCCAAGAGACCCAGTACTTC
NA	TRBD2	TRBJ2-2	TRBV11-2	CASSRRLAGGQNTGELFF	TGTGCCAGCAGCCGACGACTAGCGGGGGGTCAGAACACCGGGGAGCTGTTTTTT
NA	NA	TRBJ1-6	TRBV28	CASSFYNSPLHF	TGTGCCAGCAGTTTCTACAATTCACCCCTCCACTTT
NA	TRBD1	TRBJ1-2	TRBV3-1/TRBV3-2	CASSDRVNYGYTF	TGTGCCAGCAGCGACAGGGTCAACTATGGCTACACCTTC
NA	TRBD1	TRBJ1-2	TRBV2	CASSERGQGFWGYTF	TGTGCCAGCAGTGAAAGGGGGCAGGGATTTTGGGGCTACACCTTC
NA	NA	TRBJ1-1	TRBV19	CASSDPSTEAFF	TGTGCCAGTAGTGATCCCTCCACTGAAGCTTTCTTT
NA	TRBD1	TRBJ1-2	TRBV6-5	CASSYSGQGVFGYTF	TGTGCCAGCAGTTACTCGGGACAGGGGGTTTTTGGCTACACCTTC
NA	TRBD1	TRBJ2-7	TRBV7-2	CASSPRGQGSEQYF	TGTGCCAGCAGCCCTCGGGGACAGGGGAGCGAGCAGTACTTC
NA	NA	TRBJ1-5	TRBV28	CASREQGGNQPQHF	TGTGCCAGCAGGGAGCAAGGGGGCAATCAGCCCCAGCATTTT
NA	NA	TRBJ2-5	TRBV5-4	CASSFYTGSTQETQYF	TGTGCCAGCAGCTTCTACACGGGGTCTACACAAGAGACCCAGTACTTC
NA	NA	TRBJ2-3	TRBV12-5	CASGFQGPDTQYF	TGTGCTAGTGGTTTCCAGGGCCCAGATACGCAGTATTTT
NA	NA	TRBJ2-5	TRBV3-1/TRBV3-2	CASSQETQYF	TGTGCCAGCAGCCAAGAGACCCAGTACTTC
NA	NA	TRBJ1-2	TRBV2	CASTEPDRASSRRNYGYTF	TGTGCCAGCACTGAACCGGACCGGGCTTCTTCTCGGAGGAACTATGGCTACACCTTC
NA	TRBD2	TRBJ2-3	TRBV5-1	CASSPRAGVSTDTQYF	TGCGCCAGCAGCCCAAGGGCGGGGGTTTCCACAGATACGCAGTATTTT
NA	NA	TRBJ2-1	TRBV28	CASSGYNEQFF	TGTGCCAGCAGTGGCTACAATGAGCAGTTCTTC
NA	TRBD2	TRBJ2-4	TRBV7-8	CASSLASKTSGGIQYF	TGTGCCAGCAGCTTAGCCTCCAAGACTAGCGGGGGGATTCAGTACTTC